Each of the 9 T cell receptor beta chains below was sequenced from the same sample in a study of cytomegalovirus exposure and HLA in healthy donors. 60 Vbeta and 13 Jbeta primers were used in PCR. The table came from immunoSEQ multiplex PCR; TCRdb's copy has only in-frame clones and leaves some out. The data show about 86,000 clones, with around three quarters seen just once and about 7.7% held by the top ten. The sample was PBMCs. These receptors originate from a man aged 55 to 70 in good health and CMV-seronegative.

The gene calls are TRBV2 and TRBJ2-3, with TRBD2 matching 7 bases. CDR1 SNHLY and CDR2 FYNNEI come from the germline V gene. The V segment lost 8 bases and the J segment 6 bases; nucleotides outside the gene matches: 17. This CDR3 comprises 16 residues. This CDR3 is CASEGLRAGEGDTQYF. The CDR3 DNA reads as TGTGCCAGCGAGGGCCTTAGGGCGGGAGAGGGGGATACGCAGTATTTT.

The rearrangement links TRBV6-1 to TRBJ1-1; weak D call: TRBD1 (6 bases). The CDR3 runs to 15 residues. V was shortened by 6 bases and J by 0 bases, with 14 bases between the two germline ends. Germline V CDR1 and CDR2: MNHNS, SASEGT. CDR3 sequence: CASSGNRALNTEAFF. The CDR3 DNA sequence: TGTGCCAGCAGCGGAAACAGGGCATTGAACACTGAAGCTTTCTTT.

This chain links TRBV2 with TRBJ2-5; D remains ambiguous. The J call may be mistaken, given a closer DNA end match to TRBJ2-7. In germline, CDR1 is SNHLY, CDR2 FYNNEI. The CDR3 consists of 12 residues. For the CDR3, the DNA is TGTGCCAGCAGGGCGGAAGTCTACGAGCAGTACTTC. Its protein is CASRAEVYEQYF.

This chain uses TRBV11-2 with TRBJ2-3; 7 bases are shared with TRBD2. CDR1 is SGHAT and CDR2 is FQNNGV in the germline V gene. After removal of 5 bases from V and 6 bases from J, the junction contained 14 bases not matched to a gene. CDR3 length equals 16 residues. Here the CDR3 DNA reads TGTGCCAGCAGCGGAGAACTAGCGAGGATCTTTGATACGCAGTATTTT. Translating gives CASSGELARIFDTQYF.

The rearrangement links TRBV7-2 to TRBJ2-7, with D possibly matching TRBD2 (5 bases). Germline lookup yields CDR1 SGHTA and CDR2 FQGNSA. This CDR3 comprises 15 residues. Trimming took 1 base from V and 6 from J, leaving 16 bases between them. Here the CDR3 reads CASSLDGGSQSEQYF. For the CDR3, the DNA is TGTGCCAGCAGCTTAGATGGAGGATCTCAGTCCGAGCAGTACTTC.

The rearrangement uses TRBV25-1 and TRBJ1-5; 8 bases line up with TRBD1. CDR1 and CDR2 from the germline V gene are MGHDK and SYGVNS. After removal of 5 bases from V and 5 bases from J, the junction contained 5 bases not matched to a gene. CDR3 size: 14 residues. Written as DNA, the CDR3 is TGTGCCAGCAGTAGGACAGGGAGGGATCAGCCCCAGCATTTT. Translated, it gives CASSRTGRDQPQHF.

The CDR3 region is CASSETGFSGANVLTF. The CDR3 nucleotides read TGTGCCAGCAGCGAGACAGGCTTCTCTGGGGCCAACGTCCTGACTTTC. V usage is TRBV9 and J usage is TRBJ2-6, with D possibly being TRBD1 (6 bases). V lost 3 bases and J lost 0, with 10 bases in between. Germline-derived CDR1 and CDR2 are SGDLS and YYNGEE. CDR3 length: 16 amino acids. The full variable domain, rest sourced from reference TRBV9 and TRBJ2-6, is DSGVTQTPKHLITATGQRVTLRCSPRSGDLSVYWYQQSLDQGLQFLIQYYNGEERAKGNILERFSAQQFPDLHSELNLSSLELGDSALYFCASSETGFSGANVLTFGAGSRLTVL.

This clone was seen a handful of times. The rearrangement links TRBV4-3 to TRBJ2-1, with D unclear. The V and J ends lost 1 base and 8 bases respectively, with 18 bases between them. The germline V gene has CDR1 LGHNA and CDR2 YSLEER. The CDR3 length is 16 residues. For the CDR3, the DNA is TGCGCCAGCAGCCAAGGATCTGACCCTGGAGTCCATGAGCAGTTCTTC. It is translated as CASSQGSDPGVHEQFF.

In this sample, this clone turned up once. The chain uses TRBV11-3 and TRBJ2-2; the D gene is possibly TRBD2 (6 bases). Between the trimmed V and J ends, which lost 3 bases and 1 base, there was a span of 9 bases. Germline CDR1 and CDR2: SGHNT and YENEEA. The CDR3 runs 15 residues. The CDR3 DNA is TGTGCCAGCAGCTTTGGGGGAGGGAACACCGGGGAGCTGTTTTTT. The encoded protein is CASSFGGGNTGELFF.